These T cell receptor beta chains were read from a single sample in a study of tumor and adjacent non-tumor tissue in lung cancer. Each CDR3 protein is one row after TCRdb ran MiXCR on the multiplex PCR reads. The sample lists about 80,000 distinct CDR3 sequences; around 75% were seen once. Source material: lung tumor tissue. The receptors were gathered from a woman aged 50 to 65 with non-small cell lung cancer. CDR3s include the opening cysteine and the closing phenylalanine or tryptophan. The D gene is left open where the match is weak. Size is omitted from some rows. Given values are once, few, many or a class for expanded clones.

>TRBV6-1|TRBJ1-5|NA|NA
CASSPHSNQPQHF
TGTGCCAGCAGCCCTCATAGCAATCAGCCCCAGCATTTT
>TRBV11-1|TRBJ2-3|NA|TRBD1
CAGIGTGMDTKYF
TGTGCCGGCATAGGGACAGGGATGGATACGAAGTATTTT
>TRBV11-1|TRBJ2-6|NA|NA
CASSLAERTDLIF
TGTGCCAGCAGCTTAGCCGAAAGGACCGACCTGATCTTC
>TRBV20-1|TRBJ2-5|once|NA
CSVSISQETQYF
TGCAGTGTTAGTATCTCCCAAGAGACCCAGTATTTC
>TRBV6-1|TRBJ2-5|NA|NA
CASSSSRTQYF
TGTGCCAGTAGCAGTAGTCGGACCCAGTACTTC
>TRBV6-6|TRBJ2-4|NA|NA
CASSYSVGVLAELTKNIQYF
TGTGCCAGCAGTTATTCAGTCGGGGTCTTAGCGGAACTAACCAAAAACATTCAGTACTTC
>TRBV20-1|TRBJ2-3|NA|NA
CSAQTGISSQPQYF
TGCAGTGCTCAAACAGGGATTAGCAGTCAGCCCCAGTATTTT
>TRBV11-2|TRBJ2-3|NA|NA
CASIPSLSKDTQYF
TGTGCCAGTATCCCGTCGCTGTCCAAAGATACGCAGTATTTT
>TRBV6-1|TRBJ2-1|NA|TRBD2
CTSSVAQPGLAGGRTFF
TGTACCAGCAGTGTAGCCCAACCGGGACTAGCGGGAGGGAGGACGTTCTTC
>TRBV20-1|TRBJ2-7|few|NA
CSTNRADIYEQYF
TGCAGTACAAACCGAGCGGATATCTACGAGCAGTACTTC
>TRBV6-2/TRBV6-3|TRBJ2-1|NA|NA
CASRRPGLPTNEQFF
TGTGCCAGTAGACGTCCGGGACTCCCAACCAATGAGCAGTTCTTC
>TRBV20-1|TRBJ1-5|NA|NA
CSASPISDYSNLPQHF
TGCAGTGCTAGTCCCATATCAGATTATAGTAATCTGCCCCAGCATTTT
>TRBV4-1|TRBJ1-4|NA|NA
CASTTGPGQSTNEKLFF
TGCGCCAGCACAACGGGGCCAGGCCAATCAACAAATGAAAAACTGTTTTTT
>TRBV10-3|TRBJ2-7|NA|NA
CAISGNMGSPAYEQYF
TGTGCCATCAGTGGTAACATGGGTAGTCCGGCTTACGAGCAGTACTTC
>TRBV20-1|TRBJ2-5|NA|NA
CSAKDVIGQRETQYF
TGCAGTGCCAAGGATGTGATAGGGCAGCGAGAGACCCAGTACTTC
>TRBV29-1|TRBJ2-7|medium-sized|NA
CSVDIGRGDEQYF
TGCAGCGTTGATATCGGCCGGGGTGACGAGCAGTACTTC
>TRBV20-1|TRBJ1-5|NA|NA
CSASPTTDYGNQPQHF
TGCAGTGCTAGTCCCACAACAGATTATGGCAATCAGCCCCAGCATTTT
>TRBV4-3|TRBJ1-1|NA|TRBD1
CASSQDHTDRAKTFF
TGCGCTAGCAGCCAAGACCATACGGACAGGGCCAAAACTTTCTTT
>TRBV11-1|TRBJ2-6|NA|NA
CDGSFAERTVLTF
TGTGACGGCAGCTTCGCCGAAAGGACCGTCCTGACTTTC
>TRBV29-1|TRBJ2-1|NA|NA
CSVRHSNEQFF
TGTAGCGTCAGACATAGCAATGAGCAGTTCTTC
>TRBV6-2/TRBV6-3|TRBJ2-7|NA|TRBD1
CVSSYSTGSHEQYF
TGTGTCAGTAGTTACTCGACAGGGAGCCACGAGCAGTACTTC
>TRBV29-1|TRBJ1-1|NA|NA
CTVMTGSNTEAFF
TGCACCGTCATGACGGGGTCGAACACTGAAGCTTTCTTT
>TRBV20-1|TRBJ2-7|NA|NA
CSSSGEGYERFF
TGCAGTTCCAGTGGGGAAGGATACGAGCGGTTCTTC
>TRBV6-2/TRBV6-3|TRBJ1-1|NA|NA
CASSYSENTETFF
TGTGCCAGCAGTTACTCTGAGAACACCGAAACTTTCTTT
>TRBV20-1|TRBJ1-1|once|NA
CSATRTADTDVFF
TGCAGTGCTACCCGGACAGCGGACACTGATGTTTTCTTT
>TRBV11-2|TRBJ2-1|NA|TRBD2
CVSSFIAGGNNEQFF
TGTGTCAGCAGCTTCATAGCGGGAGGAAACAATGAGCAGTTCTTT
>TRBV20-1|TRBJ2-3|once|NA
CSATSGSRGRTDTQYF
TGCAGTGCTACATCCGGGAGTAGGGGGAGAACAGATACGCAGTATTTT
>TRBV11-2|TRBJ2-3|NA|NA
CASSSTFPRETQYF
TGTGCCAGTAGCTCAACATTTCCAAGGGAGACGCAGTATTTT
>TRBV5-5|TRBJ2-1|NA|NA
CATSLQLGRAVINEQFF
TGTGCCACGAGCTTACAGCTGGGACGGGCCGTTATTAATGAGCAGTTCTTC
>TRBV20-1|TRBJ2-1|NA|NA
CSARSLGDSYNEQFF
TGCAGTGCTAGAAGTCTAGGAGACTCCTACAATGAGCAATTCTTC
>TRBV29-1|TRBJ2-2|few|NA
CSVCMTGELFF
TGCAGCGTTTGTATGACCGGGGAGCTGTTTTTT
>TRBV24-1|TRBJ2-1|few|TRBD2
CVTNTGTSGSPLYNEQFF
TGTGTCACTAACACCGGGACTAGCGGGAGTCCCCTCTACAATGAGCAGTTTTTC
>TRBV6-5|TRBJ2-1|NA|NA
CASSFVGMRDEQFF
TGTGCCAGCAGTTTTGTCGGGATGAGGGATGAGCAGTTCTTC
>TRBV11-2|TRBJ2-7|NA|NA
CASSHWDSGSYEQYF
TGTGCTAGCAGCCATTGGGATAGCGGTTCTTACGAGCAGTACTTC
>TRBV4-2|TRBJ1-4|once|NA
CTSSQEQNSTNVKLFF
TGTACCAGCAGCCAAGAGCAGAACTCAACTAATGTAAAACTGTTTTTT
>TRBV20-1|TRBJ2-3|NA|NA
CSASSRQGAVAGVTTTDTQYF
TGCAGTGCTAGTTCCCGACAGGGGGCGGTAGCGGGGGTGACTACCACAGATACGCAGTATTTT
>TRBV20-1|TRBJ1-5|NA|NA
CSARGNSNRPQHF
TGCAGTGCTAGGGGTAATAGCAATCGGCCTCAGCATTTT
>TRBV20-1|TRBJ1-2|NA|NA
CSDPPGGGGCGYTF
TGCAGTGATCCGCCGGGGGGAGGAGGGTGTGGTTACACCTTC
>TRBV6-5|TRBJ2-3|NA|NA
CGSRKWDTNTQYF
TGTGGCAGCAGGAAGTGGGACACAAATACGCAGTATTTT
>TRBV4-2|TRBJ1-4|NA|TRBD1
CAISQVQGAGEKLFF
TGTGCCATCAGTCAAGTCCAGGGGGCCGGGGAAAAGCTGTTTTTT